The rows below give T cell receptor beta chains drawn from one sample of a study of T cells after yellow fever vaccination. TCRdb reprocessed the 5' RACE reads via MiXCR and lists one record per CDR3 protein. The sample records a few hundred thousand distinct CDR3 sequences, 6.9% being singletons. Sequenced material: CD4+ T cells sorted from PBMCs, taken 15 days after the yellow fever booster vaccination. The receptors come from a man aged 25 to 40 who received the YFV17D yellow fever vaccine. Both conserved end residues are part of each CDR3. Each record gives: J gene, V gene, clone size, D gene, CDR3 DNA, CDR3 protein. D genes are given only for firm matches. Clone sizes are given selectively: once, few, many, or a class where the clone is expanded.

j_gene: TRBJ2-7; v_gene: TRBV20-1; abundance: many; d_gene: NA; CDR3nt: TGCAGTGCTAGAGACCCCCGGGACTCACCCTACGAGCAGTACTTC; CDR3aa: CSARDPRDSPYEQYF
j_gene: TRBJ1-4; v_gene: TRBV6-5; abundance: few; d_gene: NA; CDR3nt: TGTGCCAGCAGTATGGGACCTGGAGGCGAAAAACTGTTTTTT; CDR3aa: CASSMGPGGEKLFF
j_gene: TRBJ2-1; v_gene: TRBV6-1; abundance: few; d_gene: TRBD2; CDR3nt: TGTGCCAGCACTCGACTAGCGGGAGATGAGCAGTTCTTC; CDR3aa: CASTRLAGDEQFF
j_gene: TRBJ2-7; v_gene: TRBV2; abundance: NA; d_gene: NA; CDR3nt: TGTGCCAGCAGTAATTGGTACGAGCAGTACTTC; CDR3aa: CASSNWYEQYF
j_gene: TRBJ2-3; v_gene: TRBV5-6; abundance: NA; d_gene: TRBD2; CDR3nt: TGTGCCAGCAGCTGGCGGGGCGGGAGCTTTGATACGCAGTATTTT; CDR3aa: CASSWRGGSFDTQYF
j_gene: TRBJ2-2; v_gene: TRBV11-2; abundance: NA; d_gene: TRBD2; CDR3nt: TGTGCCAGCAGCTCCTCTTCTCCCAGGACTAGTGGAACCGGGGAGCTGTTTTTT; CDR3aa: CASSSSSPRTSGTGELFF
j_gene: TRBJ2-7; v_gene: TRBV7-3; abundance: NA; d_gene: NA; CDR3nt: TGTGCCAGCAGCATCGACAGGGGAGGGGGCTACGAGCAGTACTTC; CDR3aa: CASSIDRGGGYEQYF
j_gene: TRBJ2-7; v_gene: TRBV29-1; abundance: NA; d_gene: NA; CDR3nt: TGCAGCGGGGGATTTGGGGACTACGAGCAGTACTTC; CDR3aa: CSGGFGDYEQYF
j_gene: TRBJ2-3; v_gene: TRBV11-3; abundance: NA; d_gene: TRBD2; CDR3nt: TGTGCCAGCAGCCGTACTAGCGGGAGGGGCACAGATACGCAGTATTTT; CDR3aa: CASSRTSGRGTDTQYF
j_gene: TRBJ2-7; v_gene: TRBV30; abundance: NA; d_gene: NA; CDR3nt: TGTGCCTGGAGGAGGTCGGACTTTCTTTACGAGCAGTACTTC; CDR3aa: CAWRRSDFLYEQYF
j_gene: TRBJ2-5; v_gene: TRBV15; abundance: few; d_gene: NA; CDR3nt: TGTGCCACCAGCAGGAGACCGTGGACCTCGCAAGAGACCCAGTACTTC; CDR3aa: CATSRRPWTSQETQYF
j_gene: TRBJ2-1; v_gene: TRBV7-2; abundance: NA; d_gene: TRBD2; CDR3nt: TGTGCCAGCAGCAGAAGACTAGCGGGATGGAACAATGAGCAGTTCTTC; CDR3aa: CASSRRLAGWNNEQFF
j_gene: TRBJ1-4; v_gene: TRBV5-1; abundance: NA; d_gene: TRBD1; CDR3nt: TGCGCCAGCAGCAGGGACAGAGCAACTAATGAAAAACTGTTTTTT; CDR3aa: CASSRDRATNEKLFF
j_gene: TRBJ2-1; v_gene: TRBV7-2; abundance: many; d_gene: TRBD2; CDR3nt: TGTGCCAGCAGCTTGGTTCTAGCGGGAGGTGGTGAGCAGTTCTTC; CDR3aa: CASSLVLAGGGEQFF
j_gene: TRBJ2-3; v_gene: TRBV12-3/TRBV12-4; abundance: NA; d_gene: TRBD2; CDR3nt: TGTGCCAGCAGTTTAGAGGAAGGGACTAGCGGGCTCACAGATACGCAGTATTTT; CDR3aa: CASSLEEGTSGLTDTQYF
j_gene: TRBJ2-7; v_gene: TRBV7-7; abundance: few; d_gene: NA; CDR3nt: TGTGCCAGCAGCTTGTCGTACACAAACGAGCAGTACTTC; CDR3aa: CASSLSYTNEQYF
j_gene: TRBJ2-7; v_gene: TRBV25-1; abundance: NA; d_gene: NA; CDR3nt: TGTGCCGGCAGTGACTTAGGGTACGAGCAGTACTTC; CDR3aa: CAGSDLGYEQYF